What follows is one T cell receptor (beta chain) and its context. The antigen is not known. This record comes from a study of circulating and synovial CD4+ cells in juvenile arthritis. TCRdb's table, derived via immunoSEQ multiplex PCR, lists solely in-frame clones and lacks some. The table records 39,000 or so clones, roughly 94% of them present only once. Study-level results: Compared with bulk blood, circulating pathogenic-like lymphocytes shared substantially more CDR3 sequences with synovial T cells.

This receptor was identified in a human donor with juvenile idiopathic arthritis. Material for sequencing was CD4+ T cells from blood.

The CDR3 sequence: CSVEDRLRGSTDTQYF. The CDR3 DNA is TGCAGCGTTGAAGATCGGCTGAGGGGGAGCACAGATACGCAGTATTTT. J is TRBJ2-3 and V is TRBV29-1; possible D gene TRBD1, 6 bases. Trimming cost V 0 bases and J 0 bases, with 13 bases left between them. The germline V gene encodes CDR1 SQVTM and CDR2 ANQGSEA. The CDR3 has 16 residues.